The clone carrying this T cell receptor beta chain has a count of ten or more. This entry is derived from a study of T cells after yellow fever vaccination. Across the study: Fractions containing few cells were prepared with SMART-Seq v4 Ultra Low Input. Findings and caveats of the study: A secondary response was less intense yet reached its peak sooner, at day 5 versus 15. The booster saw the reappearance of most primary-vaccination clones (approximately 96% CD4, about 85% CD8).

The ends were cut back, 0 bases at V and 9 bases at J, with 6 bases in the middle. The CDR3 extends over 12 amino acids. For TCR, cDNA came from 5'RACE template switching, which added a universal primer site and UMIs. Each CDR3 protein gets one entry after TCRdb re-called the 5' RACE reads with MiXCR. Here the sample spans roughly 94,000 distinct CDR3 sequences, 8% to 10% being singletons. The rearrangement joins TRBV23-1 to TRBJ2-1; D remains ambiguous. TRBV23-1 is marked as an open reading frame, function uncertain. This receptor was identified in a man aged 18 to 29 who received the YFV17D yellow fever vaccine. The material was CD8+ T cells not binding an NS4B(214-222) dextramer, sorted from PBMCs, obtained about 2 weeks after the first yellow fever vaccination. In DNA, the CDR3 is TGCGCCAGCAGTCAATCGAAGGGTGAGCAGTTCTTC. This gives the protein CASSQSKGEQFF.